Presented here are 2 T cell receptor beta chains from one specimen sequenced in a study of cytomegalovirus exposure and HLA in healthy donors. The PCR made use of 60 Vbeta and 13 Jbeta primers. The repertoire was sequenced with immunoSEQ multiplex PCR; TCRdb's copy has only in-frame clones and lacks some. The sample holds 200,000 to 300,000 clones; 82% are singletons and the top ten take 5% to 6.5%. The sequenced material came from PBMCs. Receptors originate from a woman between 35 and 50 years old in good health and CMV-seropositive.

This chain joins TRBV6-5 and TRBJ2-1; 7 bases agree with TRBD2. The CDR3 runs 14 residues. After removal of 5 bases from V and 6 bases from J, the junction contained 7 bases not matched to a gene. CDR1 MNHEY and CDR2 SVGAGI come from the germline V gene. The DNA of the CDR3 is TGTGCCAGCAGTGACCGCGGGAGAGGCAATGAGCAGTTCTTC. Amino acid sequence: CASSDRGRGNEQFF.

The chain carries TRBV7-3 and TRBJ1-1, with D uncertain. Trimming stripped 5 bases from V and 8 bases from J, with 12 bases between. The CDR3 consists of 12 residues. Germline V gene data show CDR1 as SGHTA and CDR2 as FQGTGA. For the CDR3, the DNA is TGTGCCAGCAGCCCGGTCGGTGTCGAAGCTTTCTTT. Translation gives CASSPVGVEAFF.